This is a list of T cell receptor beta chains from one sample in a study of neurological immune-mediated disorders. One entry per CDR3 protein results from TCRdb running MiXCR on the 5' RACE reads. The sample records 15,000 to 20,000 distinct CDR3 sequences, over 25% being singletons. The sequencing input was PBMCs. These receptors were taken from a man in his forties or fifties with HTLV-1-associated myelopathy (HAM/TSP). CDR3s leave out the opening cysteine and the closing phenylalanine or tryptophan. Rows may omit the clone size; those that give it use once, few, many or a size class.

>TRBJ1-5|TRBV5-1|NA
ASSLNSNQPQH
>TRBJ1-2|TRBV7-7|many
ASSLSPGQGT
>TRBJ2-7|TRBV9|NA
ASSPWGGRSYEQY
>TRBJ1-4|TRBV5-1|NA
ASSPFRPGTNEKLF
>TRBJ2-5|TRBV7-9|NA
ASSLLRPGHKETQY
>TRBJ2-2|TRBV7-3|once
ASSLWTGELF
>TRBJ2-7|TRBV20-1|NA
SARDLSSGGYEQY
>TRBJ1-5|TRBV19|NA
ASSIGGNQPQH
>TRBJ1-2|TRBV12-3/TRBV12-4|many
ASSFLTPSNYGYT
>TRBJ2-5|TRBV20-1|medium-sized
SAAPLAGYQETQY
>TRBJ1-1|TRBV3-1|NA
ASSPFGQGNTEAF
>TRBJ1-2|TRBV29-1|NA
SVEGGTASNYGYT
>TRBJ2-5|TRBV12-3/TRBV12-4|NA
ASSPQGPTKETQY
>TRBJ2-2|TRBV7-9|NA
ASSRRDRGQEGGELF
>TRBJ1-4|TRBV7-6|many
ASSFGQGGLF
>TRBJ2-1|TRBV6-5|NA
ASSYSNAIEQF
>TRBJ2-7|TRBV7-9|NA
ASSFPKGPYEQY
>TRBJ2-5|TRBV20-1|many
SARDTYQETQY
>TRBJ2-1|TRBV5-1|many
ASSLAPGQNYNEQF
>TRBJ2-3|TRBV20-1|NA
SARGRGTDTQY
>TRBJ1-1|TRBV20-1|NA
SARGDRATEAF
>TRBJ2-1|TRBV5-1|NA
ASSLPQRGAYNEQF
>TRBJ1-2|TRBV7-8|many
ASSLEGVGVNYGYT
>TRBJ2-3|TRBV20-1|few
SASKSSGTDTQY
>TRBJ2-7|TRBV6-2/TRBV6-3|many
ASTDTTGAYEQY
>TRBJ1-5|TRBV30|few
AWSVTRNQPQH
>TRBJ2-3|TRBV20-1|NA
SAAGAADTQY
>TRBJ2-3|TRBV5-6|NA
ASSKQGTDTQY
>TRBJ2-7|TRBV6-2/TRBV6-3|NA
ASSYASSYEQY
>TRBJ1-2|TRBV29-1|few
SVQGESFDGYT
>TRBJ2-1|TRBV29-1|NA
SVGGGGPYNEQF
>TRBJ1-1|TRBV5-8|many
ASSSSRRVGDTEAF
>TRBJ2-5|TRBV27|NA
ASSRETSGQETQY
>TRBJ2-3|TRBV29-1|NA
SVDRGSTDTQY
>TRBJ1-1|TRBV10-2|few
ATRGWQDTEAF
>TRBJ1-1|TRBV12-3/TRBV12-4|NA
ASSPPRLDTEAF
>TRBJ2-5|TRBV20-1|NA
SASSADQETQY
>TRBJ2-7|TRBV20-1|few
SAGAFRSGVGSYEQY
>TRBJ1-2|TRBV2|NA
ASSANQGGGYT
>TRBJ2-2|TRBV29-1|NA
SVAVSGELF
>TRBJ2-5|TRBV20-1|many
SARGEIDRVRETQY
>TRBJ2-2|TRBV7-6|NA
ASSLASTGELF
>TRBJ1-1|TRBV5-1|few
ASSLEQNTEAF
>TRBJ1-1|TRBV5-1|medium-sized
ASSDKPNTEAF